The 32 T cell receptor beta chains below were found in one sample sequenced in a study of PD-1 blockade in classical Hodgkin lymphoma. This sample's time point: cycle 4 day 1 (C4D1), after more than 5 weeks of nivolumab. All trial patients relapsed after autologous stem cell transplantation. Generated by immunoSEQ multiplex PCR, the TCRdb table keeps only in-frame clones and is missing some. The sample lists 21,000 or so clones; 85% to 90% were seen once. The specimen was peripheral blood mononuclear cells (PBMCs), collected before the fourth cycle of nivolumab. These receptors were collected from a human donor with classical Hodgkin lymphoma.

The chain joins TRBV5-1 to TRBJ1-4; 7 nucleotides match TRBD1. This CDR3 is built from 16 residues. The germline gives CDR1 SGHRS, CDR2 YFSETQ. Unmatched junction bases numbered 11, after V lost 4 bases and J lost 5 bases. CDR3 DNA sequence: TGCGCCAGCAGCCCATCATGGGGACAGTCAAATGAAAAACTGTTTTTT. Amino acid sequence: CASSPSWGQSNEKLFF.

The V gene is TRBV29-1, the J gene TRBJ2-7, with TRBD1 matching over 9 bases. From germline, CDR1 is SQVTM and CDR2 ANQGSEA. The CDR3 is 12 amino acids. The junction had 7 bases not matched to a gene; V was cut back by 6 bases and J by 7 bases. As DNA, the CDR3 is TGCAGCGTCGAACAGGGGGCGGGAGAGCAGTACTTC. It translates to CSVEQGAGEQYF.

The V gene is TRBV6-1, the J gene TRBJ2-7; the D call may be TRBD1 or TRBD2 (6 bases each). Germline V gene lookup returns CDR1 MNHNS and CDR2 SASEGT. Deletions cut 9 bases from V and 2 bases from J, with 17 bases between. The CDR3 sequence is 14 residues long. The CDR3 DNA follows: TGTGCCAGGGGGGGCGCGCCCGGGGCCTACGAGCAGTACTTC. Its protein product is CARGGAPGAYEQYF.

The chain carries TRBV9 and TRBJ1-2; D remains unclear. From germline, CDR1 is SGDLS and CDR2 YYNGEE. V was cut by 0 bases and J by 7 bases, with 7 bases left in between. The CDR3 runs to 12 residues. The chain's CDR3 is CASSVVGGGYTF. The CDR3 DNA follows: TGTGCCAGCAGCGTAGTGGGCGGTGGCTACACCTTC.

The V call is TRBV27, the J call TRBJ2-7; unclear D gene. Trimming removed 3 bases from V and 3 bases from J, with 12 bases in between. The CDR3 has 14 amino acids. Germline CDR1 MNHEY, CDR2 SMNVEV (reference sequence). The CDR3 DNA reads TGTGCCAGCAGTTTGAGTCCAGGAATCTACGAGCAGTACTTC. It encodes CASSLSPGIYEQYF.

The chain employs TRBV9 and TRBJ2-2, with 14 bases that match TRBD2. This CDR3 comprises 16 residues. Trimming at V came to 3 bases and at J to 4 bases, leaving 2 bases not matched to a gene. Germline V CDR1 and CDR2: SGDLS, YYNGEE. CDR3 sequence reads: CASSDGLAGGTGELFF. The CDR3 bases are TGTGCCAGCAGCGACGGACTAGCGGGGGGCACCGGGGAGCTGTTTTTT.

Relative to its sample, this clone is medium-sized. This rearrangement joins TRBV29-1 to TRBJ2-2; 9 nucleotides align to TRBD1. The ends lost 4 bases at V and 1 base at J; junction bases unmatched: 4. Germline values: CDR1 SQVTM, CDR2 ANQGSEA. The length of the CDR3 is 15 residues. Written as DNA, the CDR3 is TGCAGCGTTGTTAGACAGGGGGGGAACACCGGGGAGCTGTTTTTT. Encoded protein: CSVVRQGGNTGELFF.

In this sample, this clone turned up a few times. This rearrangement joins TRBV2 to TRBJ1-5; perhaps TRBD1 as D (5 bases). Trimming shortened V by 4 bases and J by 9 bases, and 16 bases separated the two germline ends. Looked up from germline, CDR1 is SNHLY and CDR2 is FYNNEI. CDR3 size: 14 residues. CDR3 amino acids: CASSGRGEPGPQHF. Written as DNA, the CDR3 is TGTGCCAGCAGTGGTCGGGGGGAACCCGGGCCCCAGCATTTT.

This clone occurred once. The chain is built from TRBV19 and TRBJ1-5; perhaps TRBD1 as D (5 bases). Germline-derived CDR1 and CDR2 are LNHDA and SQIVND (reference sequence). The CDR3 runs 15 residues. Between the trimmed V and J ends, which lost 10 bases and 3 bases, there was a span of 19 bases. The CDR3 region is CATASPGRNNQPQHF. The DNA of the CDR3 is TGTGCCACCGCCTCCCCGGGACGTAACAATCAGCCCCAGCATTTT.

The CDR3 reads CASSHGTGGNQPQHF. The CDR3 coding sequence is TGTGCCAGCAGCCACGGGACAGGAGGAAATCAGCCCCAGCATTTT. The chain links TRBV4-2 to TRBJ1-5; the match to TRBD1 covers 8 bases. The CDR3 sequence is 15 residues long. With 3 bases clipped from V and 4 bases from J, the junction kept 5 bases outside the gene matches. Germline V lookup: CDR1 LGHNA, CDR2 YNFKEQ.

The chain has TRBV7-2 and TRBJ2-3; 9 nucleotides line up with TRBD2. This CDR3 is 14 amino acids long. Germline V gene data show CDR1 as SGHTA and CDR2 as FQGNSA. V was clipped by 3 bases and J by 10 bases; unmatched bases: 8. CDR3 residues: CASSFLAGENSQYF. For the CDR3, the DNA is TGTGCCAGCAGCTTTTTAGCGGGGGAAAACTCGCAGTATTTT. Using reference TRBV7-2 and TRBJ2-3 for the parts outside the CDR3, the full variable domain is GAGVSQSPSNKVTEKGKDVELRCDPISGHTALYWYRQSLGQGLEFLIYFQGNSAPDKSGLPSDRFSAERTGGSVSTLTIQRTQQEDSAVYLCASSFLAGENSQYFGPGTRLTVL.

This chain connects TRBV5-4 to TRBJ1-2; weak D call: TRBD1 (6 bases). The length of the CDR3 is 12 residues. V was pared by 4 bases and J by 5 bases, with 9 bases between. Germline values: CDR1 SGHNT, CDR2 YYREEE (reference sequence). CDR3 protein: CASSQGLYGYTF. CDR3 nucleotide sequence: TGTGCCAGCAGCCAGGGGTTATATGGCTACACCTTC.

V and J are TRBV10-1 and TRBJ2-1, with 10 bases that match TRBD2. Germline V gene lookup returns CDR1 WNHNN and CDR2 SYGVQD (reference sequence). J was trimmed by 0 bases and V by 6 bases; bases with no gene match: 8. This CDR3 spans 17 amino acids. The CDR3 reads CASRRLAGDSSYNEQFF. Written as DNA, the CDR3 is TGCGCCAGCAGACGACTAGCGGGTGACAGCTCCTACAATGAGCAGTTCTTC.

This chain uses TRBV9 with TRBJ2-5; D possibly uses TRBD1 or TRBD2 (5 bases each). The CDR3 contains 15 residues. V lost 4 bases to trimming and J lost 4 bases, with 17 bases between them. The V gene's germline CDR1 is SGDLS and CDR2 YYNGEE. CDR3 sequence reads: CASSPRGGKLETQYF. The CDR3 DNA is TGTGCCAGCAGCCCCCGGGGCGGAAAACTAGAGACCCAGTACTTC.

This chain links TRBV7-2 with TRBJ1-6, with D perhaps matching TRBD1 (6 bases). This CDR3 spans 18 amino acids. In germline, CDR1 is SGHTA, CDR2 FQGNSA. Trimming removed 2 bases from V and 7 bases from J, with 21 bases in between. The CDR3 bases are TGTGCCAGCAGCTTATCGGTTCCGGGGGCGGTGGGGAATTCACCCCTCCACTTT. Its protein is CASSLSVPGAVGNSPLHF.

This clone was recorded only once. J is TRBJ2-2 and V is TRBV23-1; unclear D gene. TRBV23-1 is noted as an ORF with a role that remains uncertain. The V end was cut by 6 bases, the J end by 6 bases, with 17 bases between. CDR3 length: 15 residues. CDR3 in amino acids: CASSQPLSAPGELFF. The CDR3 nucleotides read TGCGCCAGCAGCCAACCTTTGTCGGCCCCCGGGGAGCTGTTTTTT.

The gene calls are TRBV9 and TRBJ1-5; D uncertain. Trimming removed 0 bases from V and 4 bases from J, with 8 bases in between. The CDR3 is 14 residues long. Germline V CDR1 and CDR2: SGDLS, YYNGEE. CDR3 bases: TGTGCCAGCAGCGTAGGGAACACTAATCAGCCCCAGCATTTT. This gives the protein CASSVGNTNQPQHF.

In its sample, this clone was seen once. The chain combines TRBV4-2 with TRBJ2-2; 12 nucleotides agree with TRBD1. The CDR3 is 16 residues long. Losses at the gene ends were 3 bases for V and 5 bases for J; bases not matched to a gene: 4. Germline V gene data show CDR1 as LGHNA and CDR2 as YNFKEQ. The CDR3 spells CASSQGDRGPTGELFF. DNA of the CDR3: TGTGCCAGCAGCCAGGGGGACAGGGGGCCTACCGGGGAGCTGTTTTTT.

The chain employs TRBV11-2 and TRBJ1-6, with D possibly being TRBD1 (5 bases). CDR3 length equals 14 residues. V was cut by 5 bases and J by 10 bases, with 15 bases left in between. Germline CDR1 SGHAT, CDR2 FQNNGV. Here the CDR3 reads CASSPRAPGSPLHF. The CDR3 DNA reads TGTGCCAGCAGCCCCAGGGCCCCAGGATCACCCCTCCACTTT.

The V and J genes are TRBV11-2 and TRBJ1-2; no clear D gene. Germline-derived CDR1 and CDR2 are SGHAT and FQNNGV. V was pared by 7 bases and J by 0 bases, with 9 bases between. The CDR3 contains 13 residues. The CDR3 sequence is CASKGESNYGYTF. The DNA of the CDR3 is TGTGCCAGCAAGGGAGAGTCTAACTATGGCTACACCTTC.

The J gene is TRBJ1-3, the V gene TRBV30, with D possibly being TRBD1 (6 bases). V lost 4 bases, J lost 2 bases, and 6 bases lay in between. The V gene's germline CDR1 is GTSNPN and CDR2 SVGIG (reference sequence). This CDR3 is built from 12 residues. The CDR3 DNA sequence: TGTGCCTGGACAGGGGCTGGAAACACCATATATTTT. It codes for CAWTGAGNTIYF.

The J gene is TRBJ2-7, the V gene TRBV11-2; 7 bases line up with TRBD1. After removal of 10 bases from V and 0 bases from J, the junction contained 6 bases not matched to a gene. The CDR3 loop spans 13 amino acids. Germline loops: CDR1 SGHAT, CDR2 FQNNGV. CDR3 region: CAKGQRCSYEQYF. CDR3 in DNA: TGTGCCAAGGGACAGAGATGCTCCTACGAGCAGTACTTC.

V is TRBV6-6 and J is TRBJ1-2; no clear D. The CDR3 runs 14 residues. Deletions cut 2 bases from V and 6 bases from J, with 13 bases between. Germline CDR1 reads MNHNY; CDR2 reads SVGAGI (reference sequence). CDR3: CASSYEAATHGYTF. CDR3 in DNA: TGTGCCAGCAGTTACGAAGCAGCCACCCATGGCTACACCTTC.

The V and J genes are TRBV21-1 and TRBJ2-1; the tabulated D call, TRBD2, remains unverified against the DNA. TRBV21-1 has pseudogene status. The CDR3 has 18 residues. CDR3 DNA: TGTGCCAGCAGCACTGACCTAGCGCGGGGCAACTCCTACAATGAGCAGTTCTTC. Translation gives CASSTDLARGNSYNEQFF.

The V call is TRBV6-1, the J call TRBJ1-6; TRBD1 aligns across 7 bases. Germline CDR1 MNHNS, CDR2 SASEGT. The CDR3 runs to 17 residues. V dropped 6 bases and J dropped 9; count of bases not matched to a gene: 17. CDR3 region: CASRERGQTGLSSPLHF. The CDR3 nucleotides read TGTGCCAGCAGAGAAAGGGGTCAGACAGGGTTATCTTCACCCCTCCACTTT.

The V gene is TRBV29-1, the J gene TRBJ2-5; TRBD2 agrees at 10 bases. Germline V gives CDR1 SQVTM, CDR2 ANQGSEA. The CDR3 extends over 14 amino acids. Trimming cost V 5 bases and J 5 bases; bases outside gene matches: 8. The CDR3 DNA sequence: TGCAGCGTTTTAGCGGGAGGCCTACCGGAGACCCAGTACTTC. Translation gives CSVLAGGLPETQYF.

The V gene is TRBV28, the J gene TRBJ2-7; D is unresolved. Germline V gives CDR1 MDHEN, CDR2 SYDVKM. The V end lost 4 bases, the J end lost 3 bases, and 10 bases lay between the germline ends. The CDR3 is made up of 13 amino acids. The CDR3 region has the DNA TGTGCCAGCAGTTCTCTAAATGTCTACGAGCAGTACTTC. This translates into CASSSLNVYEQYF.

The rearrangement uses TRBV7-8 and TRBJ1-4; TRBD1 matches at 7 bases. The CDR3 is 14 amino acids. CDR1 SGHVS and CDR2 FQNEAQ come from the germline V gene. V gave up 2 bases and J gave up 7 bases; unmatched junction bases: 4. CDR3 DNA sequence: TGTGCCAGCAGCTTAACAGGGGCGGGTGAAAAACTGTTTTTT. Its protein product is CASSLTGAGEKLFF. Full variable domain (missing parts from reference TRBV7-8 and TRBJ1-4): GAGVSQSPRYKVAKRGQDVALRCDPISGHVSLFWYQQALGQGPEFLTYFQNEAQLDKSGLPSDRFFAERPEGSVSTLKIQRTQQEDSAVYLCASSLTGAGEKLFFGSGTQLSVL.

The chain links TRBV6-5 to TRBJ2-5, with no clear D. V was trimmed by 4 bases and J by 1 base, leaving 7 bases between them. The CDR3 spans 13 residues. Germline V CDR1 and CDR2: MNHEY, SVGAGI. As DNA, the CDR3 is TGTGCCAGCAGTTTTAGAATCCAAGAGACCCAGTACTTC. Encoded protein: CASSFRIQETQYF.

The V call is TRBV2, the J call TRBJ2-1; 7 nucleotides line up with TRBD2. Germline V gene data show CDR1 as SNHLY and CDR2 as FYNNEI. The ends lost 2 bases at V and 0 bases at J; junction bases unmatched: 4. The CDR3 length is 16 residues. The CDR3 nucleotides are TGTGCCAGCAGTGAAATGGCTAGCGGCTCCTACAATGAGCAGTTCTTC. This gives the protein CASSEMASGSYNEQFF.

This clone turned up a few times. This sequence joins TRBV7-2 and TRBJ2-5, with D uncertain. The ends were cut back, 1 base at V and 5 bases at J, with 5 bases in the middle. Germline V lookup: CDR1 SGHTA, CDR2 FQGNSA. The CDR3 runs 12 residues. Written as DNA, the CDR3 is TGTGCCAGCAGCTTAGTTGGGGAGACCCAGTACTTC. Amino acid sequence: CASSLVGETQYF. Using reference TRBV7-2 and TRBJ2-5 for the parts outside the CDR3, the full variable domain is GAGVSQSPSNKVTEKGKDVELRCDPISGHTALYWYRQSLGQGLEFLIYFQGNSAPDKSGLPSDRFSAERTGGSVSTLTIQRTQQEDSAVYLCASSLVGETQYFGPGTRLLVL.

The table lists this clone with a count of one. The V gene is TRBV5-5, the J gene TRBJ2-2; D assignment may be TRBD1 or TRBD2 (5 bases each). The CDR3 is 15 amino acids. Germline V CDR1 and CDR2: SGHKS, YYEKEE (reference sequence). V lost 4 bases to trimming and J lost 5 bases, with 15 bases between them. The CDR3 DNA reads as TGTGCCAGCAGCGCCTGGGGGAGCGATACCGGGGAGCTGTTTTTT. This translates into CASSAWGSDTGELFF.